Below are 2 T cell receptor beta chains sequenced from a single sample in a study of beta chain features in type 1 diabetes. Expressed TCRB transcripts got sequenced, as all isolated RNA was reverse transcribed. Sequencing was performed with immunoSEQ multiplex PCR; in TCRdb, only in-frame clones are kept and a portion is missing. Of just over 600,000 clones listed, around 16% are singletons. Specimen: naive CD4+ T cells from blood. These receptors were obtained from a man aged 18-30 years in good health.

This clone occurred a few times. CDR3: CASSPKVAENTGELFF. The CDR3 DNA is TGTGCCAGCAGCCCAAAGGTGGCGGAAAACACCGGGGAGCTGTTTTTT. This chain links TRBV21-1 with TRBJ2-2; no check of the table's D call, TRBD2, against the DNA was made. TRBV21-1 is designated a pseudogene. The length of the CDR3 is 16 residues.

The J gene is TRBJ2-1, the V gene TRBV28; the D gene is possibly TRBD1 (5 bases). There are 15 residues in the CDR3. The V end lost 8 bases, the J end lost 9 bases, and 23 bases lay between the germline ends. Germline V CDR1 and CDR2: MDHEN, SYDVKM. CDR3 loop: CASYTTGPDLGEQFF. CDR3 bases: TGTGCCAGCTACACAACAGGTCCCGACTTGGGTGAGCAGTTCTTC.